Listed below are T cell receptor beta chains from one sample, sequenced in a study of CD8+ T cells in alopecia areata. The protocol was immunoSEQ multiplex PCR, while the TCRdb copy is restricted to in-frame clones and leaves out a portion. The table has some 170,000 clones, roughly 63% seen once. Specimen: CD4+ T cells sorted from blood, collected at approximately week 56, from a patient treated with tofacitinib. The receptors come from a human donor with alopecia areata. CDR3s include the opening cysteine and the closing phenylalanine or tryptophan. D genes are given only for firm matches. Clone size, where shown, is once, few, many, or a class for clones that have expanded.

D,J,size,length,V,CDR3,DNA
NA,TRBJ2-7,NA,15,TRBV19,CASSLPGPGSYEQYF,TGTGCCAGTAGTCTTCCGGGGCCAGGGTCCTACGAGCAGTACTTC
NA,TRBJ2-1,few,14,TRBV2,CARAPGGTYNEQFF,TGTGCCAGGGCCCCCGGGGGGACATACAATGAGCAGTTCTTC
TRBD2,TRBJ2-3,NA,15,TRBV29-1,CSVDPNGGRGDTQYF,TGCAGCGTTGATCCCAACGGGGGGAGAGGAGATACGCAGTATTTT
NA,TRBJ2-3,NA,13,TRBV29-1,CSVEGRATDTQYF,TGCAGCGTTGAAGGTAGGGCCACAGATACGCAGTATTTT
NA,TRBJ1-2,NA,11,TRBV29-1,CSVGGLEGYTF,TGCAGCGTTGGTGGGTTAGAGGGCTACACCTTC
NA,TRBJ2-3,few,14,TRBV30,CAWSRGSSTDTQYF,TGTGCCTGGAGCAGGGGATCTAGCACAGATACGCAGTATTTT
NA,TRBJ2-5,few,13,TRBV23-1,CASSRQTQETQYF,TGCGCCAGCAGCCGACAGACGCAAGAGACCCAGTACTTC
NA,TRBJ2-3,NA,13,TRBV7-9,CASSRSSTDTQYF,TGTGCCAGCAGCAGATCTAGCACAGATACGCAGTATTTT
NA,TRBJ2-5,NA,19,TRBV4-2,CASSHPMGEASAFQETQYF,TGTGCCAGCAGCCACCCTATGGGTGAGGCTAGCGCCTTCCAAGAGACCCAGTACTTC
NA,TRBJ2-1,NA,13,TRBV6-5,CASNNPGYNEQFF,TGTGCCAGCAACAACCCAGGATACAATGAGCAGTTCTTC
NA,TRBJ2-6,NA,13,TRBV6-5,CASTVPGANVLTF,TGTGCCAGCACAGTACCTGGGGCCAACGTCCTGACTTTC
NA,TRBJ2-5,few,13,TRBV29-1,CSVAGRQQETQYF,TGCAGCGTTGCCGGACGGCAACAAGAGACCCAGTACTTC
NA,TRBJ2-7,NA,13,TRBV9,CASSVGEVYEQYF,TGTGCCAGCAGCGTAGGCGAGGTCTACGAGCAGTACTTC
NA,TRBJ2-3,once,12,TRBV10-3,CANGPSTDTQYF,TGTGCCAACGGACCAAGCACAGATACGCAGTATTTT
NA,TRBJ1-4,few,12,TRBV29-1,CSVGKPWEKLFF,TGCAGCGTAGGGAAACCTTGGGAAAAACTGTTTTTT
NA,TRBJ1-2,few,13,TRBV25-1,CASSPREHYGYTF,TGTGCCAGCAGCCCGAGAGAACATTATGGCTACACCTTC
NA,TRBJ2-5,NA,12,TRBV6-5,CASSHRLETQYF,TGTGCCAGCAGCCACCGACTGGAGACCCAGTACTTC
NA,TRBJ1-4,NA,14,TRBV7-9,CASRFPGKDEKLFF,TGTGCCAGCAGGTTCCCGGGAAAAGATGAAAAACTGTTTTTT
NA,TRBJ2-2,NA,13,TRBV25-1,CASSDHRTGELFF,TGTGCCAGCAGTGACCACAGGACCGGGGAGCTGTTTTTT
NA,TRBJ1-1,NA,15,TRBV9,CASSRGRVSNTEAFF,TGTGCCAGCAGCAGGGGAAGGGTTTCGAACACTGAAGCTTTCTTT
NA,TRBJ1-3,many,14,TRBV5-1,CASSRGGNGNTIYF,TGCGCCAGCAGCAGAGGGGGAAACGGAAACACCATATATTTT
NA,TRBJ2-5,NA,13,TRBV29-1,CSVGTESQETQYF,TGCAGCGTCGGGACGGAGAGCCAAGAGACCCAGTACTTC
NA,TRBJ2-5,NA,11,TRBV15,CATKQGETQYF,TGTGCCACGAAACAAGGGGAGACCCAGTACTTC